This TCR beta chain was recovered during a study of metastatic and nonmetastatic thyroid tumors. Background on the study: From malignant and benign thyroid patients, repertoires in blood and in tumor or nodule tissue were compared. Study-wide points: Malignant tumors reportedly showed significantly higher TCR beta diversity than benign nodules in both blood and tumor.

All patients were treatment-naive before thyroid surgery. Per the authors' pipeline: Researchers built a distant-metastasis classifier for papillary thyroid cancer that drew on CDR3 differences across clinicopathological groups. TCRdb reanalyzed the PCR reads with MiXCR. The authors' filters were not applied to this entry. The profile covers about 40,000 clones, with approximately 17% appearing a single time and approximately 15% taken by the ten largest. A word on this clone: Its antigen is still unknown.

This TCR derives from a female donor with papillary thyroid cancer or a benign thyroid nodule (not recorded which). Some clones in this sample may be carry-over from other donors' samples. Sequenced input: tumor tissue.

This CDR3 is CASSLVPASGGAWQYF. CDR3 bases: TGTGCCAGCAGCTTAGTACCCGCTAGCGGGGGGGCTTGGCAGTACTTC. The gene calls are TRBV11-2 and TRBJ2-7; 12 bases map to TRBD2. This CDR3 region has 16 residues. V gave up 1 base and J gave up 9 bases; unmatched junction bases: 10. Germline CDR1 and CDR2: SGHAT and FQNNGV.